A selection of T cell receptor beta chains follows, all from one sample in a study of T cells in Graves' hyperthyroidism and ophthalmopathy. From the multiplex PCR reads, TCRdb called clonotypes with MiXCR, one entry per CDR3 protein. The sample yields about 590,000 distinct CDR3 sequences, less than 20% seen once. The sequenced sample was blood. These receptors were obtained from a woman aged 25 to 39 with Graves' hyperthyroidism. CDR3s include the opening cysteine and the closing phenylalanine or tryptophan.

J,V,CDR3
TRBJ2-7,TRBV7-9,CASSLVVSSSYEQYF
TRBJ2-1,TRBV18,CASSPAGLAGYNEQFF
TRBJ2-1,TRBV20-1,CSARDYSGYEQFF
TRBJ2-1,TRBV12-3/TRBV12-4,CASSHGTLYNEQFF
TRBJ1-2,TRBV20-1,CSARGSGARKWAYGYTF
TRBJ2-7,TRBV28,CASHSGTTLYEQYF
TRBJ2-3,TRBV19,CASRISGNTDTQYF
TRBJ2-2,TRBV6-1,CASSDLLNGELFF
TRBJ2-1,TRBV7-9,CASSSSGRLSYNEQFF
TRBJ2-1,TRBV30,CAWSRLAGGVNEQFF
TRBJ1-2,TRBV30,CAWTRGARVYGYTF
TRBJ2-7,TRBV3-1,CASSRDRGVLRDYEQYF
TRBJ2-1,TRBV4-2,CASSQVAPGLKHNEQSF
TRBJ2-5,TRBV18,CASSPPAQETQYF
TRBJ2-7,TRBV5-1,CASSLAFGQGGEQYF
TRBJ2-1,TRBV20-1,CSAIDTEGTSGRVTYNEQFF
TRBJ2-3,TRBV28,CASSFNPGGRRESTFDTQYF
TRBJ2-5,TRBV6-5,CASSYGADQETQYF
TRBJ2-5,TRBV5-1,CASNTWGAETQYF
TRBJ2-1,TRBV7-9,CVSSFGQEYNEQFF
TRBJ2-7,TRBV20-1,CSAGGGGDRSPYEQYF
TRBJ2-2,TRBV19,CASSTRLTSGSITGELFF
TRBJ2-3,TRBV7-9,CASSPWTPGGGDTQYF
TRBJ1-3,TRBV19,CASSRGTDSGNTIYF
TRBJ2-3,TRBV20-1,CSALALADTQYF
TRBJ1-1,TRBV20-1,CSAREAGYTEAFF